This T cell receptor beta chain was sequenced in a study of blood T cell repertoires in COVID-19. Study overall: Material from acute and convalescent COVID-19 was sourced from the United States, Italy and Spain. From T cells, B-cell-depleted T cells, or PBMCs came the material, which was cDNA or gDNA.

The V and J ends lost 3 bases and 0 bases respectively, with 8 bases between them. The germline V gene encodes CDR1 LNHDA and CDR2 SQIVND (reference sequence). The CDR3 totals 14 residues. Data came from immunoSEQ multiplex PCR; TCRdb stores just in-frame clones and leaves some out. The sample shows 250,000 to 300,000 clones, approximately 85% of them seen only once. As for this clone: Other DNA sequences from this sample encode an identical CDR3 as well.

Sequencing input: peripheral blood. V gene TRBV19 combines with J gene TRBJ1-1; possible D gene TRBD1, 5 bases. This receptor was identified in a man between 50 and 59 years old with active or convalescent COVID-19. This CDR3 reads CASSIGRVNTEAFF. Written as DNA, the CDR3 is TGTGCCAGTAGTATTGGCAGGGTGAACACTGAAGCTTTCTTT.